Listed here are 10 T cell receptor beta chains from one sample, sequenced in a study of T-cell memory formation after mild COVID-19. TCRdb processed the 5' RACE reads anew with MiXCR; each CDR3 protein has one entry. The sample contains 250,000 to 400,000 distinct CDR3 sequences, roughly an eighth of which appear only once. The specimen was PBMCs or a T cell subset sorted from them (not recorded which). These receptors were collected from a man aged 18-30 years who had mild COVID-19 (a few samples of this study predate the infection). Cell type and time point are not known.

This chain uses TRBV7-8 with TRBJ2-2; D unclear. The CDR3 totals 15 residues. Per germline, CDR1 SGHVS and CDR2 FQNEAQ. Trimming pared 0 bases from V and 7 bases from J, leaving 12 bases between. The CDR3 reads CASSLARLYSGELFF. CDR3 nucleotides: TGTGCCAGCAGCTTAGCCCGACTGTACAGCGGGGAGCTGTTTTTT.

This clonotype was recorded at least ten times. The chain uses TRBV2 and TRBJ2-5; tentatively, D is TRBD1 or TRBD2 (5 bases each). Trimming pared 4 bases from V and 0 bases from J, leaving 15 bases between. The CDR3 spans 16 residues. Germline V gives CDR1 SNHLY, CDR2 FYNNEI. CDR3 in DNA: TGTGCCAGCAGTGGGGTCTTGGGGGTGCACCAAGAGACCCAGTACTTC. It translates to CASSGVLGVHQETQYF.

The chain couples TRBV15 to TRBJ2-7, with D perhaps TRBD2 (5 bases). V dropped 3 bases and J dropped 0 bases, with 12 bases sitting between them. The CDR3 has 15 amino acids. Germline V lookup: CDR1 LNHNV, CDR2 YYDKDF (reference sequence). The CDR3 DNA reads TGTGCCACCAGCAGCGGAGGCCGGAGCTCCTACGAGCAGTACTTC. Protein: CATSSGGRSSYEQYF.

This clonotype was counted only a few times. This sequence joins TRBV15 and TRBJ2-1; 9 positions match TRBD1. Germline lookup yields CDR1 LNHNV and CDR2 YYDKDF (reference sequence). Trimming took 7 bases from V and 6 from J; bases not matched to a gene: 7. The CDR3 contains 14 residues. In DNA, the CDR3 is TGTGCCACCATCTCCGGGACAGGGATCAATGAGCAGTTCTTC. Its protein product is CATISGTGINEQFF.

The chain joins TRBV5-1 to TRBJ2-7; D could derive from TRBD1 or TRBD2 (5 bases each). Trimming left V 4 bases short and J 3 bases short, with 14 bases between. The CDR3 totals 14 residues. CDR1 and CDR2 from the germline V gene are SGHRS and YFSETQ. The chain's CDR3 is CASSQTVGDYEQYV. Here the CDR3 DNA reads TGCGCCAGCAGCCAGACAGTGGGAGACTACGAGCAGTACGTC.

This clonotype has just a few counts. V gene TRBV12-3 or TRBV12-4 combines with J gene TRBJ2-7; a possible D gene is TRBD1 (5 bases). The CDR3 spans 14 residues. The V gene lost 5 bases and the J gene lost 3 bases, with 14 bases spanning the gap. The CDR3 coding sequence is TGTGCCAGCAGTGTACAGGAGAAGATCTACGAGCAGTACTTC. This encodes CASSVQEKIYEQYF.

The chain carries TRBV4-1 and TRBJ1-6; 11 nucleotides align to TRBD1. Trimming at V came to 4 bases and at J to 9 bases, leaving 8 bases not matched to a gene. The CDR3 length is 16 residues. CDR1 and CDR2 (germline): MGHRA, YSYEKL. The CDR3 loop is CASSPRSGQGASPLHF. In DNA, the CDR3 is TGCGCCAGCAGCCCGAGAAGTGGACAGGGGGCTTCACCCCTCCACTTT.

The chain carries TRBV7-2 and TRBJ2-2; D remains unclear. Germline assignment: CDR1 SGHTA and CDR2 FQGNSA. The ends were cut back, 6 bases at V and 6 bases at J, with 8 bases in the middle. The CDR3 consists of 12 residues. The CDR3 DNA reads TGTGCCAGCAGATATACAGCCGGGGAGCTGTTTTTT. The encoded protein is CASRYTAGELFF.

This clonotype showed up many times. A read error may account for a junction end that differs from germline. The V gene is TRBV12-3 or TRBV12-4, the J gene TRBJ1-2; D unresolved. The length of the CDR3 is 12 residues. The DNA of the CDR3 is TGCGCCAGCAGCTTGGTTGGCTATGGCTACACCTTC. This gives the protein CASSLVGYGYTF.

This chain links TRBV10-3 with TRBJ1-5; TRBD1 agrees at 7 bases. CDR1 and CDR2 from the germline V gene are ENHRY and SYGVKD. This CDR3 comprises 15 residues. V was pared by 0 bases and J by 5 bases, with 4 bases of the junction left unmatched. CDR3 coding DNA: TGTGCCATCAGTGAGTCGTCTGACAGGGATCAGCCCCAGCATTTT. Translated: CAISESSDRDQPQHF.